The next 16 T cell receptor beta chains were all read from a single sample in a study of T cell responses to AZD1222 COVID-19 vaccine. The repertoire was sequenced with immunoSEQ multiplex PCR; TCRdb's copy has only in-frame clones and lacks some. The sample lists 55,000 to 90,000 clones, about four fifths occurring once. Sample: peripheral blood, taken on day 0 of AZD1222 vaccination. These receptors were obtained from an adult in good health.

This clone was seen a few times. The chain couples TRBV2 to TRBJ1-6; D not resolved. Germline values: CDR1 SNHLY, CDR2 FYNNEI. This CDR3 has 15 residues. Trimming shortened V by 6 bases and J by 10 bases, and 19 bases separated the two germline ends. The CDR3 region has the DNA TGTGCCAGCAGCCCTGGACGGCCCGACCTCTCACCCCTCCACTTT. Translation gives CASSPGRPDLSPLHF.

The V gene is TRBV28, the J gene TRBJ1-1; D gene unclear. The CDR3 loop spans 10 amino acids. Germline CDR1 MDHEN, CDR2 SYDVKM. Trimming took off 6 bases at V and 1 base at J, with 0 bases between the two ends. CDR3 loop: CASRNTEAFF. In DNA, the CDR3 is TGTGCCAGCAGGAACACTGAAGCTTTCTTT.

The DNA of the CDR3 is TGTGCCAGCAGCTTCGGTCTAGCGGCAGATACGCAGTATTTT. Translated: CASSFGLAADTQYF. The chain employs TRBV7-3 and TRBJ2-3; the match to TRBD2 covers 7 bases. Germline V gene lookup returns CDR1 SGHTA and CDR2 FQGTGA. The CDR3 is 14 residues long. V gave up 3 bases and J gave up 4 bases; unmatched junction bases: 4.

The DNA for the CDR3 is TGTGCCTTTCTCCGCGGGGGCACTTACAATGAGCAGTTCTTC. Amino acid sequence: CAFLRGGTYNEQFF. The chain carries TRBV5-4 and TRBJ2-1; D perhaps matches TRBD2 (7 bases). The CDR3 is 14 amino acids. The V gene's germline CDR1 is SGHNT and CDR2 YYREEE (reference sequence). Trimming stripped 10 bases from V and 4 bases from J, with 18 bases between.

CDR3 nucleotide sequence: TGTGCCAGCAGCAAAGGCAGGCGGTTCATCCAAGAGACCCCGTACTTC. Protein product: CASSKGRRFIQETPYF. The chain links TRBV21-1 to TRBJ2-5. TRBV21-1 is annotated as a pseudogene. The CDR3 covers 16 residues.

This clone has just a few counts. The chain employs TRBV28 and TRBJ1-6; no definite D call. The CDR3 is made up of 9 amino acids. The germline V gene has CDR1 MDHEN and CDR2 SYDVKM. Trimming shortened V by 8 bases and J by 15 bases, and 8 bases separated the two germline ends. The CDR3 is CASGSSLHF. CDR3 DNA: TGTGCCAGCGGATCTAGCCTCCACTTT.

Here the CDR3 reads CASSFGQGMGNQPQHF. The CDR3 DNA follows: TGTGCCAGCAGCTTCGGACAGGGAATGGGCAATCAGCCCCAGCATTTT. The gene calls are TRBV7-2 and TRBJ1-5; 8 bases are shared with TRBD1. The V and J ends lost 3 bases and 2 bases, in that order; junction bases with no gene match: 6. There are 16 residues in the CDR3. Germline V gene lookup returns CDR1 SGHTA and CDR2 FQGNSA.

By proportion, this clone is medium-sized. The chain combines TRBV29-1 with TRBJ1-3; TRBD1 matches at 11 bases. Germline V CDR1 and CDR2: SQVTM, ANQGSEA. This CDR3 contains 13 residues. Trimming at V came to 6 bases and at J to 3 bases, leaving 1 base not matched to a gene. The CDR3 region has the DNA TGCAGCGTGGGACAGGGGGTTGGAAACACCATATATTTT. Amino acids: CSVGQGVGNTIYF.

This rearrangement joins TRBV7-9 to TRBJ1-6, with D unclear. Germline CDR1 is SEHNR and CDR2 is FQNEAQ (reference sequence). The CDR3 contains 13 residues. V lost 4 bases, J lost 14 bases, and 15 bases lay in between. The CDR3 sequence is CASSSLRERSLHF. CDR3 DNA: TGTGCCAGCAGCTCTTTACGGGAGAGATCCCTCCACTTT.

The CDR3 sequence: CASQGQGQVLWEQYF. Written as DNA, the CDR3 is TGTGCCAGCCAGGGGCAGGGACAGGTGTTGTGGGAGCAGTACTTC. The chain employs TRBV28 and TRBJ2-7, with 8 bases lining up with TRBD1. There are 15 residues in the CDR3. After removal of 8 bases from V and 7 bases from J, the junction contained 16 bases not matched to a gene. CDR1 is MDHEN and CDR2 is SYDVKM in the germline V gene.

The chain uses TRBV4-1 and TRBJ2-1; no clear D gene. CDR1 MGHRA and CDR2 YSYEKL come from the germline V gene. V was pared by 0 bases and J by 9 bases, with 6 bases between. The CDR3 runs 12 residues. The CDR3 region has the DNA TGCGCCAGCAGCCAAGATGGGCGTGAGCAGTTCTTC. Amino acids: CASSQDGREQFF.

The V call is TRBV27, the J call TRBJ2-5, with a tentative D call TRBD2 (6 bases). CDR1 and CDR2 (germline): MNHEY, SMNVEV (reference sequence). The V end was cut by 0 bases, the J end by 7 bases, with 15 bases between. This CDR3 comprises 15 residues. In DNA form, the CDR3 reads TGTGCCAGCAGTTTATCTGGGACTGCTTTGGGGACCCAGTACTTC. Encoded protein: CASSLSGTALGTQYF.

The CDR3 region has the DNA TGTGCCAGCAGCCGACAGACGGCCCCTCCCAATGAGCAGTTCTTC. Encoded protein: CASSRQTAPPNEQFF. The V call is TRBV3-1 (or the pseudogene TRBV3-2), the J call TRBJ2-1, with D tentatively TRBD1 (5 bases). This CDR3 has 15 amino acids. V shed 4 bases and J shed 6 bases, with 16 bases lying between them. Per germline, CDR1 LGHDT and CDR2 YNNKEL (reference sequence).

The chain links TRBV19 to TRBJ1-3; TRBD1 matches at 7 bases. The CDR3 runs 15 residues. V trimming: 5 bases; J trimming: 3 bases; junction bases outside the gene matches: 7. CDR1 and CDR2 (germline): LNHDA, SQIVND (reference sequence). The CDR3 here is CASSFLGQLGNTIYF. For the CDR3, the DNA is TGTGCCAGTAGTTTCTTGGGACAGCTTGGAAACACCATATATTTT.

The gene calls are TRBV3-1 (or the pseudogene TRBV3-2) and TRBJ2-7; TRBD1 aligns across 9 bases. This CDR3 is 15 amino acids long. Germline V gene sequence: CDR1 LGHDT, CDR2 YNNKEL (reference sequence). With V trimmed by 5 bases and J by 1 base, 6 bases remained unmatched. For the CDR3, the DNA is TGTGCCAGCAGCTATCCGGGACAGGGTTCCTACGAGCAGTACTTC. Amino acid sequence: CASSYPGQGSYEQYF.

The chain recombines TRBV19 with TRBJ1-1; D is unclear. Germline loops: CDR1 LNHDA, CDR2 SQIVND (reference sequence). V was shortened by 6 bases and J by 7 bases, with 6 bases between the two germline ends. The CDR3 sequence is 10 residues long. The CDR3 DNA reads as TGTGCCAGTAGGGACCTTGAAGCTTTCTTT. The encoded protein is CASRDLEAFF.